This T cell receptor (beta chain) was recovered during a study of T cells in Graves' hyperthyroidism and ophthalmopathy. General observations from the study: Most thyroid clonotypes expanded above 0.001 were also detected in blood.

Researchers amplified the TCR beta CDR3 regions from RNA transcripts. First-round RT-PCR targeting the TCR CDR3 was performed with the HTBI primer set. A single record per CDR3 protein comes from TCRdb applying MiXCR to the multiplex PCR reads. The sample records under 400,000 distinct CDR3 sequences, 11% to 15% being singletons. In this sample, this clonotype turned up many times. As yet, its antigen is unknown. Graves' hyperthyroidism without ophthalmopathy progression within 18 months was termed stable. Clinical symptoms, serum thyroxine, TRAb, thyroid ultrasound and orbital computed tomography established diagnosis. The germline gives CDR1 SQVTM, CDR2 ANQGSEA. The CDR3 is made up of 15 amino acids. The germline V and J ends were trimmed by 0 bases and 2 bases, with 13 bases remaining between them.

The origin of this receptor is a woman aged 60-75 years with Graves' hyperthyroidism. Sequenced material: blood. The rearrangement links TRBV29-1 to TRBJ2-5; D gene unclear. CDR3 region: CSVEDRLYRQETQYF. CDR3 DNA sequence: TGCAGCGTTGAAGATCGTTTATACAGACAAGAGACCCAGTACTTC.